This entry describes one T cell receptor (beta chain). This clone appeared a few times. What this receptor recognizes is not known. No base qualities exist here, and no much larger clone lies one base off it. Read against the paper, the sample's treatment or condition label means: randomized to nivolumab then ipilimumab (arm A) or the reverse (arm B). Prior DNA-damaging chemotherapy had not been received by any trial patient. The samples were obtained from melanoma patients enrolled in CheckMate 064, an open-label, randomized phase II trial testing sequential checkpoint blockade. Genomic DNA from formalin-fixed paraffin-embedded (FFPE) tissue samples was used for tumor TCR sequencing. The sample is drawn from a study of sequential checkpoint blockade in melanoma (dated by TCRdb to between 2019 and 2020). Background for the entire study: In a 1:1 randomization, patients received either first-line nivolumab then ipilimumab (arm A) or ipilimumab then nivolumab (arm B). DNA from about 99 pretreatment melanoma tumor samples was subjected to TCRbeta immunosequencing. The same lesion was the source of roughly four fifths of the matched pre- and post-treatment tumor biopsy pairs. Maintenance nivolumab was given following each of the two trial sequences. Matched tumor biopsies were taken from 20 to 25 patients before treatment and at week 13, after single-agent nivolumab (arm A) or ipilimumab (arm B).

CDR1 LNHDA and CDR2 SQIVND are derived from the germline V gene (reference sequence). A distance of 18 bases separates the germline ends of V and J, which lose 6 bases and 6 bases respectively. The CDR3 runs 15 amino acids, cysteine and phenylalanine included. Just CDR3 DNA is preserved here, 45 bases in frame from base 1. TCRbeta CDR3 regions were immunosequenced from genomic DNA with the immunoSEQ Assay. Genomic DNA was amplified by bias-controlled multiplex PCR before high-throughput sequencing. The original pipeline was this. To quantify the absolute abundance of each unique TCRbeta CDR3 region, the sequences were collapsed and filtered. Clonality, defined as 1 minus Pielou's evenness, was calculated using only productive rearrangements. To compute tumor T-cell fraction, TCRbeta template counts were normalized to usable DNA, with usable DNA estimated from several housekeeping genes. Clones with significantly greater frequencies in on-treatment versus baseline samples were identified using a previously published method. TCRdb's version of the immuneACCESS table is confined to in-frame rearrangements and falls short of the full clone set. An unresolved V gene accounts for under half of the shortfall where checked; the remainder is of unknown origin. V and J calls and clone size are given by that table; D and trimming were obtained from the DNA. The sample yields about 10,000 clones; more than 20% were counted once. The top ten constitute 13% to 15% of the sample.

What the research found in general, with its limitations: In the nivolumab-first arm (arm A), pretreatment tumor TIL clonality was associated with response (P = .04). Tumor T-cell fraction and clonality correlated with PD-L1 staining and CD8+ T-cell counts but not with mutational load. Validation of the response-prediction model combining TCR metrics and mutation burden is needed in larger, independent patient cohorts. Patients whose tumor T-cell fraction and clonality increased by week 13 were about 30 times more likely to achieve clinical benefit. Within-arm analyses of tumor T-cell fraction were constrained by small sample sizes and reduced statistical power.

The sample was tumor tissue (inferred from file names), taken from a patient given nivolumab and ipilimumab in sequence. The chain is encoded by TRBV19 joined to TRBJ2-1; the best D guess is TRBD2, with 7 bases matching. The source of this sequence is a human donor with melanoma. The CDR3 sequence is CASRMGGGVRNEQFF. The DNA reads as follows: TGTGCCAGTAGGATGGGAGGGGGGGTCCGCAATGAGCAGTTCTTC.